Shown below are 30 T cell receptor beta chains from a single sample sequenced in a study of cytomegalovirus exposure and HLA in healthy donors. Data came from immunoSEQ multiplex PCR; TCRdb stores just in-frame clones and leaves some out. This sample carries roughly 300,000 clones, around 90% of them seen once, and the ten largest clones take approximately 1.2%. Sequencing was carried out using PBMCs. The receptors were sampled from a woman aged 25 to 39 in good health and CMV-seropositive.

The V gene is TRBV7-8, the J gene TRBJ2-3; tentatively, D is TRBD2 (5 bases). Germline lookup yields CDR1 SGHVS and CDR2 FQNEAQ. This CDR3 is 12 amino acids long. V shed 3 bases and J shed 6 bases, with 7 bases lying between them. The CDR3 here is CASSLDFDTQYF. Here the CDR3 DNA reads TGTGCCAGCAGCTTGGACTTCGATACGCAGTATTTT.

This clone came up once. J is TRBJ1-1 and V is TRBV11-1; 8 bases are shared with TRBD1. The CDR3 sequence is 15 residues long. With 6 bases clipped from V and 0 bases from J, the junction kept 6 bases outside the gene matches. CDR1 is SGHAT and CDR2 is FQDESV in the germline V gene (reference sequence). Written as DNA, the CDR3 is TGTGCCAGCAGTTCGGGACAGGAGGTGAACACTGAAGCTTTCTTT. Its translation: CASSSGQEVNTEAFF.

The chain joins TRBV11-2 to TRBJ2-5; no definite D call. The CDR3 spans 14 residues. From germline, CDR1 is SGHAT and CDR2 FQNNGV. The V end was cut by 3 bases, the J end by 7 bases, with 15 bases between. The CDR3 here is CASSFPQTPGTQYF. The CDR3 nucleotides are TGTGCCAGCAGCTTCCCACAAACCCCCGGGACCCAGTACTTC.

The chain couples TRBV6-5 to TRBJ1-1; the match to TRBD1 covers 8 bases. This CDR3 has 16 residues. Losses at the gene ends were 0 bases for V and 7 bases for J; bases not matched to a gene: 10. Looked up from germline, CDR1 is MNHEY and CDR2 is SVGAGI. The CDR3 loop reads CASSYSTQGAWVEAFF. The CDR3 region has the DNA TGTGCCAGCAGTTACTCGACCCAGGGGGCATGGGTTGAAGCTTTCTTT.

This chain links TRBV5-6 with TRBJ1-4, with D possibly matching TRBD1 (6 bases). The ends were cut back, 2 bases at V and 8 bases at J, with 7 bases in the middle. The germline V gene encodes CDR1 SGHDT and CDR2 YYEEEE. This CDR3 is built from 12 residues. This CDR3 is CASSFGGEKLFF. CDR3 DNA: TGTGCCAGCAGCTTTGGGGGCGAAAAACTGTTTTTT. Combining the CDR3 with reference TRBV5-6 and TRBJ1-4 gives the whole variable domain DAGVTQSPTHLIKTRGQQVTLRCSPKSGHDTVSWYQQALGQGPQFIFQYYEEEERQRGNFPDRFSGHQFPNYSSELNVNALLLGDSALYLCASSFGGEKLFFGSGTQLSVL.

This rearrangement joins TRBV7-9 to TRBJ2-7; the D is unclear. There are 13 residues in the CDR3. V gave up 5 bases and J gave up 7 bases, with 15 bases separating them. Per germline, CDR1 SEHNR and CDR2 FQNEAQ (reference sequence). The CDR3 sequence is CASSPGRAGEQYF. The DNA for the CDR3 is TGTGCCAGCAGCCCGGGTAGGGCTGGGGAGCAGTACTTC.

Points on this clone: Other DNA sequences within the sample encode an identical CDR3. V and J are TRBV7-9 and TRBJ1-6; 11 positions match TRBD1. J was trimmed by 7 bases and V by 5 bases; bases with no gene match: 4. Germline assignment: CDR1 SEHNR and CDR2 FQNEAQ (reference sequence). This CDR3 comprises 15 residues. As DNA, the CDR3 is TGTGCCAGCAGCCCCGGGACAGGGGGAAATTCACCCCTCCACTTT. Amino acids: CASSPGTGGNSPLHF.

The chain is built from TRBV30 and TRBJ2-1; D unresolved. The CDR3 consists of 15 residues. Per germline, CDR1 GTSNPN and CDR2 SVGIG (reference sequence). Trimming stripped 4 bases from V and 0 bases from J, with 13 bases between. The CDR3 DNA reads TGTGCCTGGACGTATGAGGAATTCTCCTACAATGAGCAGTTCTTC. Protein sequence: CAWTYEEFSYNEQFF.

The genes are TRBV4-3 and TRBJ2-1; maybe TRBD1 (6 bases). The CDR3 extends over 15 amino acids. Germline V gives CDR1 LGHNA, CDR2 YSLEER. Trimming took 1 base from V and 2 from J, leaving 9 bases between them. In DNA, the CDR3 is TGCGCCAGCAGCCAAGTAGCAGGGGCCTACAATGAGCAGTTCTTC. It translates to CASSQVAGAYNEQFF.

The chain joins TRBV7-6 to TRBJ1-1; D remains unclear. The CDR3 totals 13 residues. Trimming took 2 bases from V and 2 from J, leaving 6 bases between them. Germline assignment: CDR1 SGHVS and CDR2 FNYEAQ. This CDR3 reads CASSLRPNTEAFF. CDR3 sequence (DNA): TGTGCCAGCAGCTTAAGGCCTAACACTGAAGCTTTCTTT.

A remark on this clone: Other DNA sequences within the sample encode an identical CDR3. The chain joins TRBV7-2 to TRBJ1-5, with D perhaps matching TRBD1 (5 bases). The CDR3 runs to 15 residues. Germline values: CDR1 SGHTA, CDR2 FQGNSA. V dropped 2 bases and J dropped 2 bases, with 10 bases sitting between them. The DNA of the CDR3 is TGTGCCAGCAGCTTATCGGGACGGGGCAATCAGCCCCAGCATTTT. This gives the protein CASSLSGRGNQPQHF. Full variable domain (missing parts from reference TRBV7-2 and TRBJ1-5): GAGVSQSPSNKVTEKGKDVELRCDPISGHTALYWYRQSLGQGLEFLIYFQGNSAPDKSGLPSDRFSAERTGGSVSTLTIQRTQQEDSAVYLCASSLSGRGNQPQHFGDGTRLSIL.

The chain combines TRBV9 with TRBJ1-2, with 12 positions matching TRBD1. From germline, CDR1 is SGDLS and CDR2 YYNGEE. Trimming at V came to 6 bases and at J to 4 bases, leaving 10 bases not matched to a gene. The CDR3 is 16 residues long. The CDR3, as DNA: TGTGCCAGCACCAAGCAGGGACAGGGGGCGGGCTATGGCTACACCTTC. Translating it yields CASTKQGQGAGYGYTF.

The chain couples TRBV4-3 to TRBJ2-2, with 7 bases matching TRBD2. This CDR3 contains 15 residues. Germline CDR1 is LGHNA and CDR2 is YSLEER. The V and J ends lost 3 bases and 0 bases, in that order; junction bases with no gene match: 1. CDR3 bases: TGCGCCAGCAGCCAGACTAGCCCGAACACCGGGGAGCTGTTTTTT. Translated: CASSQTSPNTGELFF.

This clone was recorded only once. The CDR3: CASRLGADTQYF. In DNA form, the CDR3 reads TGTGCCAGCAGGCTGGGGGCAGATACGCAGTATTTT. The J gene is TRBJ2-3, the V gene TRBV11-2; D might be TRBD1 or TRBD2, each matching 5 bases. The germline gives CDR1 SGHAT, CDR2 FQNNGV. The V gene lost 6 bases and the J gene lost 4 bases, with 8 bases spanning the gap. The CDR3 loop spans 12 amino acids.

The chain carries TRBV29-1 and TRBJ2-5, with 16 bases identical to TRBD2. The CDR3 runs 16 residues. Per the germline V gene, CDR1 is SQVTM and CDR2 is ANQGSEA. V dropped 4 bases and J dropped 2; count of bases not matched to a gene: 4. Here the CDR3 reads CSVVGTSGRAQETQYF. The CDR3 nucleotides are TGCAGCGTTGTGGGGACTAGCGGGAGGGCGCAAGAGACCCAGTACTTC.

DNA of the CDR3: TGTGCCAGCTCCCGGAGTACGGGGGAGCTGTTTTTT. Translation: CASSRSTGELFF. V and J are TRBV18 and TRBJ2-2; D is unresolved. This CDR3 contains 12 residues. V was clipped by 6 bases and J by 8 bases, with 10 bases between them. Germline V lookup: CDR1 KGHSH, CDR2 LQKENI.

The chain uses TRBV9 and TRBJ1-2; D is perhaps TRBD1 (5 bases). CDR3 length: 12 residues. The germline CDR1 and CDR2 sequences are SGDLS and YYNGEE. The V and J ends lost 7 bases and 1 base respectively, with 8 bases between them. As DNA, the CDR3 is TGTGCCAGCGGGGCTGTTAACTATGGCTACACCTTC. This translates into CASGAVNYGYTF.

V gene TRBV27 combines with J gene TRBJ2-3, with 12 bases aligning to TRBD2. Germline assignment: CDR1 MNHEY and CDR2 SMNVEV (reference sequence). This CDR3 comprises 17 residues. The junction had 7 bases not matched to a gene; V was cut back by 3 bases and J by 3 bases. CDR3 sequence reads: CASSFHLTSGRTDTQYF. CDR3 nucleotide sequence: TGTGCCAGCAGTTTTCATCTAACTAGCGGGAGGACAGATACGCAGTATTTT.

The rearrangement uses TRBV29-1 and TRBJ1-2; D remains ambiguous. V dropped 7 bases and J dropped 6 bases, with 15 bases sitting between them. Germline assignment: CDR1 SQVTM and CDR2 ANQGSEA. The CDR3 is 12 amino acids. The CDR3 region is CSATLEGNGYTF. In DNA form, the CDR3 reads TGCAGCGCGACACTCGAAGGGAATGGCTACACCTTC.

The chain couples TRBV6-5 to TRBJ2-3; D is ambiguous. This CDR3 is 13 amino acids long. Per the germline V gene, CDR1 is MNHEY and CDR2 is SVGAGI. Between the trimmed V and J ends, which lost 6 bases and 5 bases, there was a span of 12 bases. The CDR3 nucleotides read TGTGCCAGCAGCAACGTCCAGCGAGATACGCAGTATTTT. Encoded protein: CASSNVQRDTQYF.

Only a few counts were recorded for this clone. The CDR3 nucleotides are TGTGCCAGCTCTCTGGCGTCGGTGATCTATGGCTACACCTTC. This gives the protein CASSLASVIYGYTF. The genes are TRBV18 and TRBJ1-2, with unresolved D. The CDR3 runs to 14 residues. V lost 6 bases and J lost 4, with 15 bases in between. From germline, CDR1 is KGHSH and CDR2 LQKENI.

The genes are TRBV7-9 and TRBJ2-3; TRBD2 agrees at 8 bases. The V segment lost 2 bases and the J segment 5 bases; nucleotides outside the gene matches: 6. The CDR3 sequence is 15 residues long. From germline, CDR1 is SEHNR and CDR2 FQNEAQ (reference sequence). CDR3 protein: CASSLTGGVVDTQYF. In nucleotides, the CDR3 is TGTGCCAGCAGCTTAACGGGAGGGGTTGTAGATACGCAGTATTTT.

CDR3 in amino acids: CASTETGGRADTQYF. Written as DNA, the CDR3 is TGTGCCAGCACCGAAACGGGGGGGAGGGCAGATACGCAGTATTTT. V and J are TRBV2 and TRBJ2-3, with 8 bases identical to TRBD2. Trimming at V came to 7 bases and at J to 4 bases, leaving 10 bases not matched to a gene. The CDR3 is 15 amino acids. The germline V gene has CDR1 SNHLY and CDR2 FYNNEI.

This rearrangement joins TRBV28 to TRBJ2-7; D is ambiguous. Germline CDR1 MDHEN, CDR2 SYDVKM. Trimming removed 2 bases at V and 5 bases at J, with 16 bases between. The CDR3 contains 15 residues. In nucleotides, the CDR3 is TGTGCCAGCAGTTTAGGCAGGATAACTCTCCACGAGCAGTACTTC. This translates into CASSLGRITLHEQYF.

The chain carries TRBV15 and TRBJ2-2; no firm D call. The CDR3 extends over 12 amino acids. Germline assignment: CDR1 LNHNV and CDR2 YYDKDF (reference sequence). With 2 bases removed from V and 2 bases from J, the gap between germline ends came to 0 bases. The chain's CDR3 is CATSRNTGELFF. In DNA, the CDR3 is TGTGCCACCAGCAGAAACACCGGGGAGCTGTTTTTT.

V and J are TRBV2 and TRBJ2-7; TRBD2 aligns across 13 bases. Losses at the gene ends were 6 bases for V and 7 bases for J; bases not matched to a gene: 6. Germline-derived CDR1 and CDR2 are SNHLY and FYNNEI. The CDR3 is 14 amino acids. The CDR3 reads CASRGLAGKSEQYF. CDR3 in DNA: TGTGCCAGCAGGGGACTAGCGGGAAAGTCGGAGCAGTACTTC. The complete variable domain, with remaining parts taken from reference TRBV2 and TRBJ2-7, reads EPEVTQTPSHQVTQMGQEVILRCVPISNHLYFYWYRQILGQKVEFLVSFYNNEISEKSEIFDDQFSVERPDGSNFTLKIRSTKLEDSAMYFCASRGLAGKSEQYFGPGTRLTVT.

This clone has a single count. CDR3 in amino acids: CAWSRASYGYTF. As DNA, the CDR3 is TGTGCCTGGAGCCGTGCCTCCTATGGCTACACCTTC. The chain couples TRBV30 to TRBJ1-2; D is uncertain. The germline gives CDR1 GTSNPN, CDR2 SVGIG (reference sequence). This CDR3 has 12 amino acids. Trimming pared 3 bases from V and 4 bases from J, leaving 9 bases between.

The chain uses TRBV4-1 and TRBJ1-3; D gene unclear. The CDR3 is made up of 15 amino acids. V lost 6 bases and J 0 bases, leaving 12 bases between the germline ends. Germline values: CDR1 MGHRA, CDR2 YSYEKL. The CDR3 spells CASRSRVNSGNTIYF. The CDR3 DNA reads TGCGCCAGCAGAAGCCGGGTTAACTCTGGAAACACCATATATTTT.

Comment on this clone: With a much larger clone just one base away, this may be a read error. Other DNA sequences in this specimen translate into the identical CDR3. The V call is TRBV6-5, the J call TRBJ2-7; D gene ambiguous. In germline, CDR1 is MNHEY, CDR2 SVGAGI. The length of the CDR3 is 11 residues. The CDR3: CASSDSYEQYF. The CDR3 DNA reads TGTGCCAGCAGTGACTCCTACGAGCAGTACTTC.

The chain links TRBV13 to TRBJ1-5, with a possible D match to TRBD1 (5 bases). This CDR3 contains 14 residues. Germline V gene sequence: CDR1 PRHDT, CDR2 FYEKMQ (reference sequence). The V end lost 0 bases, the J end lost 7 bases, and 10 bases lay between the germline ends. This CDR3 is CASSLGQGGQPQHF. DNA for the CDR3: TGTGCCAGCAGCTTAGGGCAGGGAGGGCAGCCCCAGCATTTT. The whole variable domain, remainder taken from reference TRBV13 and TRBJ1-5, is AAGVIQSPRHLIKEKRETATLKCYPIPRHDTVYWYQQGPGQDPQFLISFYEKMQSDKGSIPDRFSAQQFSDYHSELNMSSLELGDSALYFCASSLGQGGQPQHFGDGTRLSIL.